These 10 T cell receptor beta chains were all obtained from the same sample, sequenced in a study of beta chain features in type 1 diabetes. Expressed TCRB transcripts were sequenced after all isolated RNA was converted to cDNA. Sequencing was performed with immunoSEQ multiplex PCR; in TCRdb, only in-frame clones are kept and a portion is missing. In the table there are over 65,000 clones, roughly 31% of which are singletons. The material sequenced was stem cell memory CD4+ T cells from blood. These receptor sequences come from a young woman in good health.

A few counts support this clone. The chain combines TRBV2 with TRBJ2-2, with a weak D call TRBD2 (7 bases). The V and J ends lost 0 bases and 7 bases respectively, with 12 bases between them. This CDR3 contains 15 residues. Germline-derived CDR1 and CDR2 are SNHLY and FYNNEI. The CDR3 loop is CASSEAGGRFGELFF. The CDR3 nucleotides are TGTGCCAGCAGTGAAGCGGGGGGGCGTTTCGGGGAGCTGTTTTTT.

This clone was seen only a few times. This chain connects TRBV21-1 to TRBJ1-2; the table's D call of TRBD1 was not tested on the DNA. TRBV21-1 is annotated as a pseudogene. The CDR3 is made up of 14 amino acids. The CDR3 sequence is CASNKGQVSYGYTF. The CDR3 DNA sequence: TGTGCCAGCAACAAGGGACAGGTCTCCTATGGCTACACCTTC.

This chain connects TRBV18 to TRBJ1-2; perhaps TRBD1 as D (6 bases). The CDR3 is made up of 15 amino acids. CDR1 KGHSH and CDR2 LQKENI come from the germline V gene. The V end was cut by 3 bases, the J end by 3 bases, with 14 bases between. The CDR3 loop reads CASSPPQGRDYGYTF. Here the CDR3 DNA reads TGTGCCAGCTCACCCCCACAGGGTAGGGACTATGGCTACACCTTC.

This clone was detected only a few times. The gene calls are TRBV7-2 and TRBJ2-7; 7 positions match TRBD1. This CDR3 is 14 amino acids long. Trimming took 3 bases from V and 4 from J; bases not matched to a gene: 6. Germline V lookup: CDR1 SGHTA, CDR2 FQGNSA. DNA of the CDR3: TGTGCCAGCAGCTTTGGACAGGTTAGGTACGAGCAGTACTTC. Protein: CASSFGQVRYEQYF.

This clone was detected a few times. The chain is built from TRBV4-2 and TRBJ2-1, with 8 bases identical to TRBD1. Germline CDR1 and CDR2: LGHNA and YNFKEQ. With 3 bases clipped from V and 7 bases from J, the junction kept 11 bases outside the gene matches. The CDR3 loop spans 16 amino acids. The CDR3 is CASSHGPQGAGNEQFF. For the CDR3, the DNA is TGTGCCAGCAGCCATGGACCTCAGGGGGCAGGTAATGAGCAGTTCTTC.

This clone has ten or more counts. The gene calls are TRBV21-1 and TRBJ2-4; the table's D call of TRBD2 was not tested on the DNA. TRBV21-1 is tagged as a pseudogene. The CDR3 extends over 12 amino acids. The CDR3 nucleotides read TGTGCCAGCAGCAACCGAGAGGACATTCAGTACTTC. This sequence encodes CASSNREDIQYF.

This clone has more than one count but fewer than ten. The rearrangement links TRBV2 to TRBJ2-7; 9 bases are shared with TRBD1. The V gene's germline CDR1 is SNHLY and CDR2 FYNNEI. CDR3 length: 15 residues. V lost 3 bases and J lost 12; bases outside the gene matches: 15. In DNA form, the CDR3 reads TGTGCCAGCAGTGAGGGACGGGACAGGGTGATCTTGCGGTACTTC. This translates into CASSEGRDRVILRYF.

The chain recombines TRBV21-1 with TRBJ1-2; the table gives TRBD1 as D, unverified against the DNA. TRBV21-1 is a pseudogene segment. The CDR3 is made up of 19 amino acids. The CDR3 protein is CASSSGRGRYPIINYGYTF. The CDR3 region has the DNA TGTGCCAGCAGCAGTGGCAGGGGGAGGTATCCTATAATTAACTATGGCTACACCTTC.

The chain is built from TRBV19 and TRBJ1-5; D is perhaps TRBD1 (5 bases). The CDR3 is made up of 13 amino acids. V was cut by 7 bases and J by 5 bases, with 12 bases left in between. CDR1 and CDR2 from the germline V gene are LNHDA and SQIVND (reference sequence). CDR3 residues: CASTIGVDQPQHF. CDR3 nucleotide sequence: TGTGCCAGTACCATAGGGGTTGATCAGCCCCAGCATTTT.

The CDR3 region has the DNA TGTGCCAGTAGAGCAGAATCTCGGGGAAAAGAGACCCAGTACTTC. It translates to CASRAESRGKETQYF. The genes are TRBV19 and TRBJ2-5; tentative D call: TRBD2 (5 bases). Trimming left V 6 bases short and J 3 bases short, with 17 bases between. There are 15 residues in the CDR3. Germline V gene data show CDR1 as LNHDA and CDR2 as SQIVND (reference sequence).